The clone carrying this T cell receptor (beta chain) has ten or more counts. No antigen is known for it. The data stem from a study of T cells after yellow fever vaccination. In the study overall: Those fractions that held only low numbers of cells were prepared using the SMART-Seq v4 Ultra Low Input RNA kit.

CDR1 SGHTA and CDR2 FQGNSA come from the germline V gene. The V and J ends lost 2 bases and 1 base respectively, with 15 bases between them. The CDR3 covers 17 residues. Whole-study findings and limits: At 95% to 98% for CD4 and just over 85% for CD8, most primary-vaccination clones showed up again after the booster. A small share of clonotypes appeared in both CD4 and CD8 compartments.

Template switching by 5'RACE produced TCR cDNA, adding a universal primer site and UMIs. Via MiXCR, TCRdb re-called the 5' RACE reads, giving one row per CDR3 protein. The table lists 200,000 to 250,000 distinct CDR3 sequences, approximately 3% of them singletons. The chain carries TRBV7-2 and TRBJ2-4; D not resolved. This specimen consisted of CD4+ T cells sorted from PBMCs, obtained 10 days after the yellow fever booster vaccination. The receptor's source is a man between 18 and 29 years old who received the YFV17D yellow fever vaccine. CDR3 nucleotides: TGTGCCAGCAGCTTAAAACGGGTTCTTAGCGCCAAAAACATTCAGTACTTC. Translation gives CASSLKRVLSAKNIQYF.